This T cell receptor beta chain is from a study of cytomegalovirus exposure and HLA in healthy donors. There are 13 residues in the CDR3. Germline loops: CDR1 MDHEN, CDR2 SYDVKM. V lost 5 bases to trimming and J lost 0 bases, with 7 bases between them. Findings and limits, study-wide: Links to common viral pathogens appeared, in a later analysis, for several of the most significant clusters.

This clone is termed medium-sized. The antigen remains undetermined. PCR primers comprised 60 Vbeta and 13 Jbeta primers. TCRdb's copy holds only in-frame clones and misses some; the assay was immunoSEQ multiplex PCR. The table lists about 130,000 clones, 70% to 75% of them singletons. The receptor was isolated from a man younger than 40 in good health and CMV-seronegative. This chain joins TRBV28 and TRBJ1-1; D is unresolved. The sample was PBMCs. The CDR3 reads CASSGLMNTEAFF. The CDR3 DNA sequence: TGTGCCAGCAGTGGACTTATGAACACTGAAGCTTTCTTT.